The 8 T cell receptor beta chains given below trace back to one sample, sequenced in a study of cytomegalovirus exposure and HLA in healthy donors. Assay: immunoSEQ multiplex PCR; the TCRdb copy retains only in-frame clones and omits some. The sample holds about 73,000 clones, about 95% seen once. What was sequenced was PBMCs. The receptors were gathered from a young man in good health and CMV-seronegative.

The V call is TRBV5-5, the J call TRBJ2-7, with D possibly matching TRBD1 (6 bases). In germline, CDR1 is SGHKS, CDR2 YYEKEE (reference sequence). CDR3 length: 14 residues. The V and J ends lost 0 bases and 7 bases respectively, with 14 bases between them. The CDR3 reads CASSLGGRTGEQYF. CDR3 DNA sequence: TGTGCCAGCAGCTTGGGGGGGCGCACTGGGGAGCAGTACTTC. Supplemented by reference TRBV5-5 and TRBJ2-7, the full variable domain reads DAGVTQSPTHLIKTRGQQVTLRCSPISGHKSVSWYQQVLGQGPQFIFQYYEKEERGRGNFPDRFSARQFPNYSSELNVNALLLGDSALYLCASSLGGRTGEQYFGPGTRLTVT.

This sequence joins TRBV30 and TRBJ2-1; D gene ambiguous. V dropped 3 bases and J dropped 9 bases, with 12 bases sitting between them. The V gene's germline CDR1 is GTSNPN and CDR2 SVGIG (reference sequence). This CDR3 contains 12 residues. The CDR3 coding sequence is TGTGCCTGGAGCTACAGTGTCCGTGAGCAGTTCTTC. Protein product: CAWSYSVREQFF.

By share, this clone counts as medium-sized. The chain has TRBV7-6 and TRBJ1-2, with D unresolved. The germline gives CDR1 SGHVS, CDR2 FNYEAQ. The CDR3 loop spans 13 amino acids. V lost 1 base, J lost 7 bases, and 10 bases lay in between. CDR3 DNA: TGTGCCAGCAGCTTAGGGAGCCACCTTGGCTACACCTTC. It yields the protein CASSLGSHLGYTF.

J is TRBJ2-1 and V is TRBV19, with 9 nucleotides matching TRBD2. The CDR3 sequence is 17 residues long. Germline V lookup: CDR1 LNHDA, CDR2 SQIVND (reference sequence). V was clipped by 4 bases and J by 4 bases; unmatched bases: 11. The DNA for the CDR3 is TGTGCCAGTAGTAAGGGGGGTAGCGGGGGCCCTTACAATGAGCAGTTCTTC. This gives the protein CASSKGGSGGPYNEQFF.

This clone has a single count. The chain recombines TRBV19 with TRBJ1-2; the D is unclear. The CDR3 is made up of 16 amino acids. V was trimmed by 3 bases and J by 0 bases, leaving 14 bases between them. Per the germline V gene, CDR1 is LNHDA and CDR2 is SQIVND (reference sequence). CDR3 region: CASSMVRLLANYGYTF. In DNA, the CDR3 is TGTGCCAGTAGTATGGTGAGACTCCTCGCTAACTATGGCTACACCTTC. Full variable domain (remainder filled in from reference TRBV19 and TRBJ1-2): DGGITQSPKYLFRKEGQNVTLSCEQNLNHDAMYWYRQDPGQGLRLIYYSQIVNDFQKGDIAEGYSVSREKKESFPLTVTSAQKNPTAFYLCASSMVRLLANYGYTFGSGTRLTVV.

The chain combines TRBV28 with TRBJ2-7, with a weak D call TRBD1 (6 bases). CDR3 size: 15 residues. Trimming took off 1 base at V and 5 bases at J, with 15 bases between the two ends. Germline-derived CDR1 and CDR2 are MDHEN and SYDVKM. In DNA form, the CDR3 reads TGTGCCAGCAGTTTATCGGGGCAGGGGAAAAACGAGCAGTACTTC. It encodes CASSLSGQGKNEQYF. Together with reference TRBV28 and TRBJ2-7, the CDR3 gives the full variable domain: DVKVTQSSRYLVKRTGEKVFLECVQDMDHENMFWYRQDPGLGLRLIYFSYDVKMKEKGDIPEGYSVSREKKERFSLILESASTNQTSMYLCASSLSGQGKNEQYFGPGTRLTVT.

V is TRBV2 and J is TRBJ2-1; D remains unclear. With 7 bases removed from V and 8 bases from J, the gap between germline ends came to 9 bases. The CDR3 covers 11 residues. Germline CDR1 is SNHLY and CDR2 is FYNNEI. Here the CDR3 DNA reads TGTGCCAGCACTAGGCTGGATGAGCAGTTCTTC. Its translation: CASTRLDEQFF.

The CDR3 loop is CASSYATGRYEQYF. The CDR3 DNA follows: TGTGCCAGTAGTTATGCCACAGGGCGATACGAGCAGTACTTC. V and J are TRBV19 and TRBJ2-7, with D possibly being TRBD1 (6 bases). This CDR3 region has 14 residues. Germline V gene data show CDR1 as LNHDA and CDR2 as SQIVND (reference sequence). V lost 5 bases, J lost 4 bases, and 15 bases lay in between.